The text below deals with one T cell receptor beta chain. This CDR3 spans 13 amino acids. CDR1 is SGHKS, CDR2 YYEKEE, per germline (reference sequence). The germline V and J ends were trimmed by 2 bases and 0 bases, with 5 bases remaining between them. These data originate in a study of cytomegalovirus exposure and HLA in healthy donors. The table came from immunoSEQ multiplex PCR; TCRdb's copy has only in-frame clones and leaves some out. The table shows 120,000 or so clones, with roughly 82% occurring only once. The receptor was derived from a young man in good health and CMV-seronegative. The sequenced sample was PBMCs. The chain uses TRBV5-5 and TRBJ1-1; no reliable D call. CDR3 bases: TGTGCCAGCAGCTTAGCGGTGAACACTGAAGCTTTCTTT. Protein sequence: CASSLAVNTEAFF.